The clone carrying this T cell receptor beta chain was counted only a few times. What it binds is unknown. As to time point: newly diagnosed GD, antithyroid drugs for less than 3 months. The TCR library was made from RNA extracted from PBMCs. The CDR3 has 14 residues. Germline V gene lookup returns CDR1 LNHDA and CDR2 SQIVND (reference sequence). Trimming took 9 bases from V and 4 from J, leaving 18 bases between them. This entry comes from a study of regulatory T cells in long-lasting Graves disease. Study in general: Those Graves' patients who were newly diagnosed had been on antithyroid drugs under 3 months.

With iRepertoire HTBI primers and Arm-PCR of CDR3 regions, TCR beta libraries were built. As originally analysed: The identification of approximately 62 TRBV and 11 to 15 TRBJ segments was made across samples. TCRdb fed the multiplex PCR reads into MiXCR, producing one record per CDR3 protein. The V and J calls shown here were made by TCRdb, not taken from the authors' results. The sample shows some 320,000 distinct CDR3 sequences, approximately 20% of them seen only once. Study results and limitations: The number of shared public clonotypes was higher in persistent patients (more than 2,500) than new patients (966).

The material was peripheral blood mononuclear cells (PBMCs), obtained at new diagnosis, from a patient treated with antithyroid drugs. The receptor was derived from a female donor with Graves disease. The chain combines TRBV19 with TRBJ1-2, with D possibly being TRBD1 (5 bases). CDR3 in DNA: TGTGCCAGCAAAACCGGGGACCGAAGCTATGGCTACACCTTC. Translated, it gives CASKTGDRSYGYTF.